A selection of T cell receptor beta chains follows, all from one sample in a study of Graves' ophthalmopathy and Graves' hyperthyroidism. MiXCR, run by TCRdb on the multiplex PCR reads, gives a single entry per CDR3 protein. Of about 550,000 distinct CDR3 sequences in the sample, approximately 37% were seen once. Sequencing was done on a sample of peripheral blood or thyroid tissue (not recorded which). The receptors originated from an adult man with Graves' hyperthyroidism. CDR3s include the opening cysteine and the closing phenylalanine or tryptophan.

TRBV7-8 CASKTPDGYQETQYF
TRBV2 CASSSQVTAFF
TRBV5-1 CASSEGQENTEAFF
TRBV2 CASSTAGGIYEQYF
TRBV2 CASQGNAEAFF
TRBV29-1 CSAGDSKNYGYTF
TRBV20-1 CSATAEASEKLFF
TRBV5-1 CASSAGPESSSPLHF
TRBV6-5 CASSPPAANSPLHF
TRBV7-8 CASSPDLVEAFF
TRBV24-1 CATSDSTGDRYNEQYF
TRBV19 CASRNRDRGEAFF
TRBV7-8 CASSLQGALMYF
TRBV2 CAISEDSRDRGLYF
TRBV5-4 CASSPGLAVRETQYF